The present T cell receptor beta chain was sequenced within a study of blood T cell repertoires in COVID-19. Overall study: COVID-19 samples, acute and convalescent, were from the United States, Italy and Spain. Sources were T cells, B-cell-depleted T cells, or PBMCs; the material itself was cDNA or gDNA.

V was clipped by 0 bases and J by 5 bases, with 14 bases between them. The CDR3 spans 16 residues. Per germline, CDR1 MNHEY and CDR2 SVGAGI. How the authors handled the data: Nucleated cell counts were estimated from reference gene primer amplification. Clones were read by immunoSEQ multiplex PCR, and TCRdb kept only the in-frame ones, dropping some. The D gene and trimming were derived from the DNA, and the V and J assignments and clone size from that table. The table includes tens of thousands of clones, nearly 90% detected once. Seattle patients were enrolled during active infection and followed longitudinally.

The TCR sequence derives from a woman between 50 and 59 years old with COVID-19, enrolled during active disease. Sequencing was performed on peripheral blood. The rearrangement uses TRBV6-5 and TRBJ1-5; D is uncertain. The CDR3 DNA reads TGTGCCAGCAGTTACTCGTCCGTCGGAGGCGATCAGCCCCAGCATTTT. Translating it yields CASSYSSVGGDQPQHF.